This T cell receptor beta chain was profiled in a study of neurological immune-mediated disorders. This CDR3 spans 12 amino acids. The V end was cut by 2 bases, the J end by 6 bases, with 7 bases between. From germline, CDR1 is MNHEY and CDR2 SVGEGT. Libraries used 2 million unsorted PBMCs kept frozen in RNAlater. The team produced cDNA through 5'RACE using 10-nucleotide random UMIs. TCRdb itself ran the 5' RACE reads through MiXCR, one entry per CDR3 protein. The sample carries some 37,000 distinct CDR3 sequences, 11% to 15% recorded once. Study-wide points: Among expanded clones, no CDR3 amino acid sequences were shared across subjects, a pattern suggesting private repertoires in all groups.

This clonotype was detected ten times or more. The antigen remains unidentified. The chain links TRBV6-2 or TRBV6-3 to TRBJ1-1, with no clear D. Sequences were obtained from PBMCs. The TCR sequence derives from a woman aged 45-65 years with HTLV-1-associated myelopathy (HAM/TSP). The CDR3 DNA reads as TGTGCCAGCAGTTACCTGGACGCTGAAGCTTTCTTT. Its translation: CASSYLDAEAFF.